This paragraph reports one T cell receptor beta chain. This sample is part of a study of CD8 T cells in Susac syndrome. The CDR3 sequence is 16 residues long. Germline assignment: CDR1 MDHEN and CDR2 SYDVKM. The V gene lost 5 bases and the J gene lost 0 bases, with 17 bases spanning the gap. About 0.45 to 1 ug RNA was reverse transcribed with random hexamers. TCRdb independently ran MiXCR on the immunoSEQ multiplex PCR reads; one entry per CDR3 protein. The data show approximately 210,000 distinct CDR3 sequences, 95% seen once. The multiple sclerosis control group was made up of treatment-naive patients with stable or active relapsing-remitting disease. In contrast to the negatively isolated CD8+ and CD4+ T cells, TEMRA cells were FACS-enriched.

This chain links TRBV28 with TRBJ2-7, with TRBD2 as a possible D gene (6 bases). This TCR was sampled from a human donor with multiple sclerosis. Input material: CD4+ T cells from PBMCs. The CDR3 sequence: CASSPSGRHHSYEQYF. CDR3 DNA: TGTGCCAGCAGTCCCTCCGGGAGACACCACTCCTACGAGCAGTACTTC.